This T cell receptor beta chain appears in the sequencing data of a study of control samples from healthy donors and cancer patients. Sequencing was performed with immunoSEQ multiplex PCR; in TCRdb, only in-frame clones are kept and a portion is missing. The sample includes 150,000 to 200,000 clones, nearly 90% of them seen just once. The V and J ends lost 0 bases and 5 bases, in that order; junction bases with no gene match: 3. This CDR3 is 13 amino acids long. The germline gives CDR1 GTSNPN, CDR2 SVGIG (reference sequence). This clonotype originated in a woman in her forties or fifties in good health. The sample was blood. J is TRBJ1-2 and V is TRBV30; 7 nucleotides match TRBD1. CDR3 amino acids: CAWSVQGVYGYTF. In DNA form, the CDR3 reads TGTGCCTGGAGTGTCCAGGGGGTGTATGGCTACACCTTC.